This T cell receptor beta chain was recovered during a study of T cells expressing NK-cell markers. Study summary: In sorted CD3+CD56+NKG2C+, CD3+CD56+NKG2C- and CD3+CD56-NKG2C+ T cells, TCR beta repertoires were obtained. Of eight sequenced donors, seven were HCMV-seropositive and one HCMV-seronegative. The study's findings and limits: Expanded NKG2C+ T cell clones had unclear HCMV specificity.

cDNA encoding TCR beta was synthesized via 5'RACE template switching incorporating UMIs. TCRdb re-called the 5' RACE reads and shows each CDR3 protein once, DNA omitted. This sample contains over 350,000 distinct CDR3 sequences. Concerning this clonotype: Its target is unknown.

This sequence originates from a woman aged 45-59 years in good health. Sequenced sample: blood T cells: a sorted CD56 or NKG2C T cell subset, CD4+ or CD8+ T cells, or bulk PBMC T cells (not recorded which).

The CDR3 loop reads CASSSPPSGGRGEDTQYF. V and J are TRBV7-8 and TRBJ2-3; TCRdb's D call, TRBD1, is unchecked because there is no DNA. CDR3 length: 18 residues. Looked up from germline, CDR1 is SGHVS and CDR2 is FQNEAQ.